This T cell receptor (beta chain) emerged from a study of T cell therapy after organ transplantation. In the case of this clone: Antigen unknown.

Whole-study results and caveats: Low CD8+ T cell yield possibly reduced coverage, hiding nonresponder expansions. Post-therapy reconstitution appeared to include transferred and endogenous clonotypes.

Per the germline V gene, CDR1 is MNHEY and CDR2 is SVGAGI. This CDR3 is 14 amino acids long. The V end was cut by 5 bases, the J end by 2 bases, with 10 bases between. The time point denotes: 4-8 weeks after completion of therapy. Profiled with immunoSEQ multiplex PCR; TCRdb holds only in-frame clones, not every one. Counted here are just under 20,000 clones, around 82% occurring once; the ten biggest clones make up about a tenth. The gene calls are TRBV6-5 and TRBJ1-3; maybe TRBD1 (5 bases). The sample was CD8+ T cells from blood, taken after autologous CMV-specific T cell therapy. This clonotype originated in a human patient who had received a solid organ transplant and had CMV disease. Some of the T cells may derive from the graft donor. The CDR3 sequence: CASSTQGAGNTIYF. In nucleotides, the CDR3 is TGTGCCAGCAGTACCCAGGGAGCTGGAAACACCATATATTTT.